One sample yielded the 26 T cell receptor beta chains listed below, sequenced in a study of cytomegalovirus exposure and HLA in healthy donors. 13 Jbeta primers and 60 Vbeta primers were used for the PCR. Measured with immunoSEQ multiplex PCR; TCRdb has only the in-frame clones, and not every one. Among approximately 120,000 clones, 65% to 80% were seen once, and the ten largest hold less than 3.5%. Sequenced sample: PBMCs. These receptors all come from a female donor in good health and CMV-seronegative.

V is TRBV7-2 and J is TRBJ2-3, with D unclear. This CDR3 region has 12 residues. From germline, CDR1 is SGHTA and CDR2 FQGNSA. V lost 6 bases, J lost 4 bases, and 8 bases lay in between. The CDR3 protein is CASSPGSDTQYF. CDR3 nucleotides: TGTGCCAGCAGTCCAGGATCAGATACGCAGTATTTT.

The chain has TRBV30 and TRBJ2-5; 14 bases align to TRBD2. Per the germline V gene, CDR1 is GTSNPN and CDR2 is SVGIG (reference sequence). This CDR3 spans 16 amino acids. J lost 4 bases, V lost 1 base, and 5 bases had no gene match. The CDR3 here is CAWSAGLAGARETQYF. The CDR3 DNA reads TGTGCCTGGAGTGCGGGACTAGCGGGGGCCCGAGAGACCCAGTACTTC.

Here the CDR3 DNA reads TGTGCCAGCAGTCCAGGGGACAGGGTGCGGGAGACCCAGTACTTC. Translated: CASSPGDRVRETQYF. The chain is built from TRBV27 and TRBJ2-5; TRBD1 aligns across 9 bases. Germline CDR1 MNHEY, CDR2 SMNVEV (reference sequence). J lost 5 bases, V lost 5 bases, and 9 bases had no gene match. CDR3 length equals 15 residues.

The chain carries TRBV11-2 and TRBJ2-5, with 7 bases fitting TRBD1. The V and J ends lost 5 bases and 7 bases, in that order; junction bases with no gene match: 4. The germline V gene encodes CDR1 SGHAT and CDR2 FQNNGV. The CDR3 totals 12 residues. The CDR3 loop reads CASSETGATQYF. DNA for the CDR3: TGTGCCAGCAGCGAAACAGGGGCGACCCAGTACTTC.

The chain couples TRBV5-1 to TRBJ2-7, with TRBD2 as a possible D gene (7 bases). This CDR3 spans 15 amino acids. CDR1 is SGHRS, CDR2 YFSETQ, per germline. The germline V and J ends were trimmed by 3 bases and 6 bases, with 19 bases remaining between them. CDR3 nucleotide sequence: TGCGCCAGCAGCTCGGAGGGCGGGGGCTACGTCGAGCAGTACTTC. Amino acids: CASSSEGGGYVEQYF. Full variable domain (remainder filled in from reference TRBV5-1 and TRBJ2-7): KAGVTQTPRYLIKTRGQQVTLSCSPISGHRSVSWYQQTPGQGLQFLFEYFSETQRNKGNFPGRFSGRQFSNSRSEMNVSTLELGDSALYLCASSSEGGGYVEQYFGPGTRLTVT.

This rearrangement joins TRBV2 to TRBJ1-1; the D is unclear. The CDR3 length is 15 residues. Per germline, CDR1 SNHLY and CDR2 FYNNEI. V was cut by 1 base and J by 5 bases, with 14 bases left in between. The CDR3 is CASSEVPGKGTEAFF. CDR3 in DNA: TGTGCCAGCAGTGAAGTACCCGGGAAGGGAACTGAAGCTTTCTTT.

The rearrangement joins TRBV6-1 to TRBJ2-7; 7 bases align to TRBD1. The length of the CDR3 is 14 residues. Trimming cost V 6 bases and J 3 bases; bases outside gene matches: 8. CDR1 is MNHNS and CDR2 is SASEGT in the germline V gene. The CDR3 DNA follows: TGTGCCAGCAGCGGGACAGAGTCTAACTACGAGCAGTACTTC. Its protein is CASSGTESNYEQYF.

This clone was seen only once. This chain uses TRBV9 with TRBJ2-5, with 9 bases that match TRBD2. This CDR3 region has 17 residues. The germline V gene encodes CDR1 SGDLS and CDR2 YYNGEE. Trimming took 0 bases from V and 2 from J; bases not matched to a gene: 8. CDR3 DNA sequence: TGTGCCAGCAGCGTAGGAAATAGCGGGGGCCTTCAAGAGACCCAGTACTTC. This translates into CASSVGNSGGLQETQYF.

The chain recombines TRBV4-1 with TRBJ2-7; D might be TRBD1 (5 bases). Trimming stripped 1 base from V and 3 bases from J, with 13 bases between. This CDR3 is built from 15 residues. The germline CDR1 and CDR2 sequences are MGHRA and YSYEKL. The CDR3 reads CASSQGRAVLYEQYF. Written as DNA, the CDR3 is TGCGCCAGCAGCCAAGGCAGGGCAGTGCTCTACGAGCAGTACTTC.

The chain uses TRBV5-4 and TRBJ2-5; TRBD2 is a possible D gene (7 bases). This CDR3 spans 14 amino acids. Germline CDR1 and CDR2: SGHNT and YYREEE (reference sequence). V was cut by 3 bases and J by 6 bases, with 15 bases left in between. The CDR3 protein is CASSSEGGGKTQYF. CDR3 DNA sequence: TGTGCCAGCAGCTCTGAGGGGGGGGGAAAGACCCAGTACTTC.

This rearrangement joins TRBV5-1 to TRBJ2-2, with D perhaps matching TRBD1 (5 bases). Germline CDR1 SGHRS, CDR2 YFSETQ. V was clipped by 4 bases and J by 0 bases, with 13 bases between them. The CDR3 sequence is 16 residues long. The CDR3 DNA is TGCGCCAGCAGCCGTCCGACAGAAACGAACACCGGGGAGCTGTTTTTT. This codes for CASSRPTETNTGELFF. Full variable domain (remainder filled in from reference TRBV5-1 and TRBJ2-2): KAGVTQTPRYLIKTRGQQVTLSCSPISGHRSVSWYQQTPGQGLQFLFEYFSETQRNKGNFPGRFSGRQFSNSRSEMNVSTLELGDSALYLCASSRPTETNTGELFFGEGSRLTVL.

The rearrangement joins TRBV9 to TRBJ2-3; D unclear. Deletions cut 0 bases from V and 0 bases from J, with 11 bases between. Germline lookup yields CDR1 SGDLS and CDR2 YYNGEE. The CDR3 is 16 residues long. This chain's CDR3 is CASSVALGISTDTQYF. The CDR3 bases are TGTGCCAGCAGCGTAGCCCTAGGTATTAGCACAGATACGCAGTATTTT.

J is TRBJ1-6 and V is TRBV7-9; D remains ambiguous. Germline CDR1 and CDR2: SEHNR and FQNEAQ (reference sequence). V was shortened by 0 bases and J by 13 bases, with 4 bases between the two germline ends. The CDR3 is 11 amino acids. This CDR3 is CASSLAGPLHF. The CDR3 DNA reads TGTGCCAGCAGCTTAGCCGGGCCCCTCCACTTT.

The V and J genes are TRBV7-3 and TRBJ2-1; tentative D call: TRBD1 (6 bases). CDR1 is SGHTA and CDR2 is FQGTGA in the germline V gene. The CDR3 is 14 residues long. V was trimmed by 4 bases and J by 8 bases, leaving 15 bases between them. CDR3: CASSSSMGADEQFF. CDR3 sequence (DNA): TGTGCCAGCAGCTCGTCAATGGGGGCGGATGAGCAGTTCTTC.

The chain uses TRBV6-5 and TRBJ2-3, with D possibly matching TRBD1 (7 bases). Trimming pared 8 bases from V and 9 bases from J, leaving 12 bases between. The CDR3 runs to 11 residues. Germline CDR1 and CDR2: MNHEY and SVGAGI. This CDR3 reads CASGSGGTQYF. In nucleotides, the CDR3 is TGTGCCAGCGGATCAGGGGGGACGCAGTATTTT.

V is TRBV19 and J is TRBJ2-2; 9 bases are shared with TRBD1. The CDR3 is made up of 15 amino acids. Germline-derived CDR1 and CDR2 are LNHDA and SQIVND (reference sequence). Trimming cost V 6 bases and J 7 bases; bases outside gene matches: 9. In DNA, the CDR3 is TGTGCCAGTAGGGTCAGGACAGGGGTGATCGGGGAGCTGTTTTTT. Translated, it gives CASRVRTGVIGELFF.

The genes are TRBV10-3 and TRBJ1-5, with D possibly matching TRBD1 (6 bases). Trimming took 5 bases from V and 6 from J, leaving 14 bases between them. Germline loops: CDR1 ENHRY, CDR2 SYGVKD. The CDR3 is 14 amino acids. The CDR3 nucleotides are TGTGCCATCAGTAGTACAGGGATAAGTCAGCCCCAGCATTTT. Translation: CAISSTGISQPQHF.

In DNA, the CDR3 is TGTGCCAGCAGCCCGGGACTAGCGGGGGGCCGAGTTCGAACCGGGGAGCTGTTTTTT. Translation: CASSPGLAGGRVRTGELFF. The gene calls are TRBV5-4 and TRBJ2-2; TRBD2 agrees at 15 bases. CDR3 length: 19 residues. Germline CDR1 and CDR2: SGHNT and YYREEE (reference sequence). V was clipped by 4 bases and J by 5 bases; unmatched bases: 12.

This chain uses TRBV5-5 with TRBJ2-7; tentative D call: TRBD2 (5 bases). Looked up from germline, CDR1 is SGHKS and CDR2 is YYEKEE (reference sequence). The CDR3 consists of 15 residues. V lost 4 bases and J lost 3, with 17 bases in between. CDR3 sequence (DNA): TGTGCCAGCAGCGATCCCGGGTCTACTAGCTACGAGCAGTACTTC. It translates to CASSDPGSTSYEQYF.

In DNA form, the CDR3 reads TGTGCCAGCAGCCGTGGACTCCGGGCATCGGACATTCAGTACTTC. Residues: CASSRGLRASDIQYF. This chain uses TRBV14 with TRBJ2-4; TRBD2 might be the D (5 bases). Germline V CDR1 and CDR2: SGHDN, FVKESK. V lost 4 bases and J 8 bases, leaving 18 bases between the germline ends. CDR3 length: 15 residues.

V is TRBV11-2 and J is TRBJ2-7, with 9 bases identical to TRBD1. Germline V lookup: CDR1 SGHAT, CDR2 FQNNGV. The CDR3 spans 17 residues. After removal of 1 base from V and 6 bases from J, the junction contained 13 bases not matched to a gene. DNA for the CDR3: TGTGCCAGCAGCTTAGGTTTCGTGGGACAGGGTCTGTCCGAGCAGTACTTC. It specifies CASSLGFVGQGLSEQYF.

The chain is built from TRBV12-5 and TRBJ1-6, with TRBD1 matching over 11 bases. The V segment lost 5 bases and the J segment 2 bases; nucleotides outside the gene matches: 5. Germline V gene data show CDR1 as LGHNT and CDR2 as FRNRAP. This CDR3 is built from 17 residues. Here the CDR3 DNA reads TGTGCTAGTGGTGAGGACAGGGGGCTCACCTATAATTCACCCCTCCACTTT. This encodes CASGEDRGLTYNSPLHF.

V and J are TRBV5-1 and TRBJ2-5, with TRBD2 identical over 14 bases. The V gene end was trimmed by 0 bases and the J gene end by 5 bases; junction bases not matched to a gene: 6. Germline V gives CDR1 SGHRS, CDR2 YFSETQ. The CDR3 is made up of 17 amino acids. CDR3 region: CASSLGGTSGGYETQYF. In DNA, the CDR3 is TGCGCCAGCAGCTTGGGGGGGACTAGCGGGGGCTACGAGACCCAGTACTTC.

This clone has just a few counts. The chain carries TRBV7-8 and TRBJ1-1; TRBD1 matches at 8 bases. J gave up 10 bases and V 5 bases, and 12 bases lay outside the gene matches. Germline CDR1 and CDR2: SGHVS and FQNEAQ. The length of the CDR3 is 14 residues. The CDR3 DNA follows: TGTGCCAGCAGCCTCACAGGGGGAACCGTGGGAGCTTTCTTT. Residues: CASSLTGGTVGAFF.

The chain recombines TRBV6-1 with TRBJ2-3; D is ambiguous. Germline V gene data show CDR1 as MNHNS and CDR2 as SASEGT. The CDR3 runs 15 residues. Trimming took off 3 bases at V and 0 bases at J, with 10 bases between the two ends. The CDR3 bases are TGTGCCAGCAGTGACCTAGGTCCTAGCACAGATACGCAGTATTTT. Protein product: CASSDLGPSTDTQYF.

The CDR3 is CASSLVSGGARADTQYF. The CDR3 coding sequence is TGTGCCAGCAGCTTAGTTAGCGGGGGGGCACGGGCAGATACGCAGTATTTT. The chain uses TRBV7-2 and TRBJ2-3, with 11 positions matching TRBD2. This CDR3 is built from 17 residues. V dropped 1 base and J dropped 4; count of bases not matched to a gene: 7. Germline-derived CDR1 and CDR2 are SGHTA and FQGNSA. The full variable domain, its missing parts supplied by reference TRBV7-2 and TRBJ2-3, is GAGVSQSPSNKVTEKGKDVELRCDPISGHTALYWYRQSLGQGLEFLIYFQGNSAPDKSGLPSDRFSAERTGGSVSTLTIQRTQQEDSAVYLCASSLVSGGARADTQYFGPGTRLTVL.